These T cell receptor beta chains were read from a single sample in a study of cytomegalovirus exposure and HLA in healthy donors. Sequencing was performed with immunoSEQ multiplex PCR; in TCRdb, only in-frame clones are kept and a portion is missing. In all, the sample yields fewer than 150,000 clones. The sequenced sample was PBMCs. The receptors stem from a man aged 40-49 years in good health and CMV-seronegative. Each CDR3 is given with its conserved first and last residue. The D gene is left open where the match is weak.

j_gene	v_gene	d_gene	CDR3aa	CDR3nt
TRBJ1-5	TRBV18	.	CASSQGLGQPQHF	TGTGCCAGCTCTCAGGGCCTCGGGCAGCCCCAGCATTTT
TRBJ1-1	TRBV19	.	CASSPPGLSFHTEAFF	TGTGCCAGTAGTCCCCCGGGTCTGAGTTTTCACACTGAAGCTTTCTTT
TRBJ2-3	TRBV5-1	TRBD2	CASSSGGGTTQYF	TGCGCCAGCAGCTCCGGGGGGGGCACTACGCAGTATTTT
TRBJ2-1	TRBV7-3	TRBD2	CASSQRLAGGLTEQFF	TGTGCCAGCAGCCAAAGACTAGCGGGGGGCTTAACTGAGCAGTTCTTC
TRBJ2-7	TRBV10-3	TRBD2	CAIKPSGGGYYEQYF	TGTGCCATCAAACCTTCGGGGGGGGGTTACTACGAGCAGTACTTC
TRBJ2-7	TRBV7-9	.	CASSPIWGQYEQYF	TGTGCCAGCAGCCCCATATGGGGGCAATACGAGCAGTACTTC
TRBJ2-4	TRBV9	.	CASSVDPRQARNIQYF	TGTGCCAGCAGCGTAGATCCTAGACAGGCCCGGAACATTCAGTACTTC
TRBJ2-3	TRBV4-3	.	CASSQDWPDTQYF	TGCGCCAGCAGCCAAGATTGGCCGGATACGCAGTATTTT
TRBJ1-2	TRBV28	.	CASSFSGLSYGYTF	TGTGCCAGCAGTTTTTCTGGGCTTAGCTATGGCTACACCTTC
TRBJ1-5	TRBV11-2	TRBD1	CASSSTGGRQPQHF	TGTGCCAGCAGCTCCACAGGGGGCAGGCAGCCCCAGCATTTT
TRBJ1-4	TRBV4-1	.	CASSQDRSLRGGLGEKLFF	TGCGCCAGCAGCCAAGATCGGTCTTTACGGGGGGGCCTGGGGGAAAAACTGTTTTTT
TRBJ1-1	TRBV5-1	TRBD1	CASNAGQLGSEAFF	TGCGCCAGCAACGCGGGACAGCTGGGGTCTGAAGCTTTCTTT
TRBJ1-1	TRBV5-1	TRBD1	CASSLGGQLNTEAFF	TGCGCCAGCAGCTTGGGGGGACAGTTGAACACTGAAGCTTTCTTT
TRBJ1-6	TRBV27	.	CASNSLQGRNSPLHF	TGTGCCAGCAATTCCTTACAGGGTCGTAATTCACCCCTCCACTTT
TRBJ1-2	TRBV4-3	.	CASSQQTGIKYGYTF	TGCGCCAGCAGCCAACAAACAGGGATAAAATATGGCTACACCTTC
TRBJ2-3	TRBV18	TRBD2	CASSLTSEQSTDTQYF	TGTGCCAGCTCACTTACTAGCGAACAGAGCACAGATACGCAGTATTTT
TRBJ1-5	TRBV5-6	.	CASSLGPIARDQPQHF	TGTGCCAGCAGCTTGGGACCGATAGCACGGGATCAGCCCCAGCATTTT
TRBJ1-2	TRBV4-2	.	CASSHLQRGGDYGYTF	TGTGCCAGCAGCCACCTCCAACGCGGGGGGGACTATGGCTACACCTTC
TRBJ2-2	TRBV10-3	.	CAMRGGEGTTNTGELFF	TGTGCCATGAGGGGTGGGGAAGGGACAACCAACACCGGGGAGCTGTTTTTT
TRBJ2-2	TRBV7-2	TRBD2	CASSKLRGAGELFF	TGTGCCAGCAGCAAGTTACGGGGGGCCGGGGAGCTGTTTTTT
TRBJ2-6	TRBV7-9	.	CASSESGANVLTF	TGTGCCAGCAGCGAGTCGGGGGCCAACGTCCTGACTTTC
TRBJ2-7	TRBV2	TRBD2	CASRVTSALLEQYF	TGTGCCAGCAGGGTGACTAGCGCCCTGCTCGAGCAGTACTTC